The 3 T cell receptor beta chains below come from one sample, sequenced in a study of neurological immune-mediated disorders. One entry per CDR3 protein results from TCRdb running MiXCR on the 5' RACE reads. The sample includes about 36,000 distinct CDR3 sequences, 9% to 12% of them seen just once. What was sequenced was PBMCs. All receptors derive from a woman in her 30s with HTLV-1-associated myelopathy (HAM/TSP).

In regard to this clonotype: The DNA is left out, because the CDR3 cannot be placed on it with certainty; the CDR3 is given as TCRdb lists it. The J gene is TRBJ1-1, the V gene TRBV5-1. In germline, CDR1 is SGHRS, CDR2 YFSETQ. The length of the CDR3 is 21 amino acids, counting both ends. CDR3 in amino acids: CASSFYICSAWTPRGNTEAFF.

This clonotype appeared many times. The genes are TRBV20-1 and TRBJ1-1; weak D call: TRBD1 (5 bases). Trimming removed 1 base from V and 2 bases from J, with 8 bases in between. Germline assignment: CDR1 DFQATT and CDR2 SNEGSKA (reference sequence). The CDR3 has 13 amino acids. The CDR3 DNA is TGCAGTGCTAGAGGGGGCATAAACACTGAAGCTTTCTTT. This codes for CSARGGINTEAFF.

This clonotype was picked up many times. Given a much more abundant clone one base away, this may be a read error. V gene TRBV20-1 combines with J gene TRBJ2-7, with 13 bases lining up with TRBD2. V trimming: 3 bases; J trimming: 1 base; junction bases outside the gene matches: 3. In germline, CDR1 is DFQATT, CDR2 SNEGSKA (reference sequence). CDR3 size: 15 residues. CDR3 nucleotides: TGCAGTGCTAGGGGGACTAGCGGGGTGTCCTACGAGCAGTACTTC. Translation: CSARGTSGVSYEQYF.